The 2 T cell receptor beta chains below all came from one sample that was sequenced in a study of OX40 agonist ivuxolimab in advanced cancers. Using immunoSEQ multiplex PCR, the repertoire was profiled, and TCRdb retains in-frame clones only, with some absent. The table includes 55,000 to 75,000 clones, 80% to 90% detected once. This sample comprised CD4+ or CD8+ T cells sorted from blood, obtained in a trial of the OX40 agonist ivuxolimab. These receptors were taken from an adult with an advanced solid tumor such as melanoma, head and neck, liver or kidney cancer.

This chain links TRBV20-1 with TRBJ2-5; D may be TRBD2 (5 bases). The end of the DNA is better explained by TRBJ2-7, so the J call may be wrong. The CDR3 is made up of 11 amino acids. Germline V gene lookup returns CDR1 DFQATT and CDR2 SNEGSKA (reference sequence). CDR3 amino acids: CSARGGYEQYF. CDR3 sequence (DNA): TGCAGTGCTAGAGGAGGGTACGAGCAGTACTTC.

The chain recombines TRBV19 with TRBJ1-3; TRBD1 agrees at 7 bases. This CDR3 has 16 amino acids. CDR1 and CDR2 from the germline V gene are LNHDA and SQIVND (reference sequence). The J segment lost 0 bases and the V segment lost 6 bases, leaving 8 bases of the junction unmatched. Here the CDR3 reads CASSFTGASSGNTIYF. CDR3 DNA sequence: TGTGCCAGTAGCTTTACAGGGGCCAGCTCTGGAAACACCATATATTTT.